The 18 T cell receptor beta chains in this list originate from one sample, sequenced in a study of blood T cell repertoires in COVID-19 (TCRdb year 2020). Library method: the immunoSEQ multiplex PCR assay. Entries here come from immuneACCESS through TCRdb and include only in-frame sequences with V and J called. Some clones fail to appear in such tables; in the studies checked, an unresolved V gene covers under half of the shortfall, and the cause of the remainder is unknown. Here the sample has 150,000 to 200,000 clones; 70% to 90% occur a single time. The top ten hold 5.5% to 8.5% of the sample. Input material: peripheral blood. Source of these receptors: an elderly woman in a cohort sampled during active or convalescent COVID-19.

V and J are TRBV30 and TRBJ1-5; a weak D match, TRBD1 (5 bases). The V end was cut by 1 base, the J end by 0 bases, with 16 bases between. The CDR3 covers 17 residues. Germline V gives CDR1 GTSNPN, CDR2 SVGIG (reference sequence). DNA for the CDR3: TGTGCCTGGAGTGCCTCATTGACAGCGAATAGCAATCAGCCCCAGCATTTT. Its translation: CAWSASLTANSNQPQHF.

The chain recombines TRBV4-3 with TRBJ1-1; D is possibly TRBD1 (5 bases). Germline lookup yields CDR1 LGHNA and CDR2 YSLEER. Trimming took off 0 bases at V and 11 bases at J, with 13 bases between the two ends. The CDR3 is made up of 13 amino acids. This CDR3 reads CASSQDRTRVAFF. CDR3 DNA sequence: TGCGCCAGCAGCCAAGATAGGACAAGGGTTGCTTTCTTT.

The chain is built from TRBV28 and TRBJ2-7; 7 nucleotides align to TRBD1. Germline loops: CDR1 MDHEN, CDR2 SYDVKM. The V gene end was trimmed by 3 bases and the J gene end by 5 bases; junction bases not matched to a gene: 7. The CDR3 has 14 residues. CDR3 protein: CASSFSDRVDEQYF. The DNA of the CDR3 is TGTGCCAGCAGTTTTTCCGACAGGGTGGACGAGCAGTACTTC.

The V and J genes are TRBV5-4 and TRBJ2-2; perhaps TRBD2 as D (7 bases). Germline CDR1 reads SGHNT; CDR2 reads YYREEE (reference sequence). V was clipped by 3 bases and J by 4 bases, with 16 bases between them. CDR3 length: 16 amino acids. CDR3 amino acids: CASSSYGGAFTGELFF. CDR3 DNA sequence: TGTGCCAGCAGCTCCTATGGGGGGGCCTTCACCGGGGAGCTGTTTTTT.

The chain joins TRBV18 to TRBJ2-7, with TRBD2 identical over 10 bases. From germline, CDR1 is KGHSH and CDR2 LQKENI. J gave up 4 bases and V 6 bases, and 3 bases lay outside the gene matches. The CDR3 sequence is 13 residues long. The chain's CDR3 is CASSIAGGYEQYV. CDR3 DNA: TGTGCCAGCTCTATAGCGGGAGGTTACGAGCAGTACGTC.

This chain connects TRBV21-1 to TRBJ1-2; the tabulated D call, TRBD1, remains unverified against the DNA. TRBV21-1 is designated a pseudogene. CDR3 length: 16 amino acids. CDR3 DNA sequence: TGTGCCAGCAGCAAAGCGGGACAAAGACCTAACTATGGCTACACCTTC. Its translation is CASSKAGQRPNYGYTF.

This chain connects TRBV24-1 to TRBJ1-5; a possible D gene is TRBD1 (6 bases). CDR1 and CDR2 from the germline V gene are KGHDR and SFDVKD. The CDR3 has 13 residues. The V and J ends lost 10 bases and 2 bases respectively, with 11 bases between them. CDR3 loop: CATRSGGNQPQHF. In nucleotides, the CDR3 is TGTGCCACGAGATCAGGGGGCAATCAGCCCCAGCATTTT.

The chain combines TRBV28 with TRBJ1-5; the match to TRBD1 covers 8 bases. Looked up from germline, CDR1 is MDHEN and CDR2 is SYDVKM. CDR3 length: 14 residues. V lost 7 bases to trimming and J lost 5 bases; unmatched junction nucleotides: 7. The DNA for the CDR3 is TGTGCCAGCAATCCCTGGGGACAGGATCAGCCCCAGCATTTT. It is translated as CASNPWGQDQPQHF.

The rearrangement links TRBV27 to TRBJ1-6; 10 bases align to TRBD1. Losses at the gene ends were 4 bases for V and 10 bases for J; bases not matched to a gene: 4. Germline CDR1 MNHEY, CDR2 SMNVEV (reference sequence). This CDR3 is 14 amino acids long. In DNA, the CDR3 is TGTGCCAGCAGTTCGGACAGGGGGAGCTCACCCCTCCACTTT. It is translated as CASSSDRGSSPLHF.

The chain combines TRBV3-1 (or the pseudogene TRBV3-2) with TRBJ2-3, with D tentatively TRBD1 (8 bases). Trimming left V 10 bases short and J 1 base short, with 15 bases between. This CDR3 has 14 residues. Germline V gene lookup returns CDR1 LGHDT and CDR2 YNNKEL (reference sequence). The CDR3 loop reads CATGGTGRTDTQYF. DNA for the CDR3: TGTGCCACCGGGGGGACAGGTCGCACAGATACGCAGTATTTT.

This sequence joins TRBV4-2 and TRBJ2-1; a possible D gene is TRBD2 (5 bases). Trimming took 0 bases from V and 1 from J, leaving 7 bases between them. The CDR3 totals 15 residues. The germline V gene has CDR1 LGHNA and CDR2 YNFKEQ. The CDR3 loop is CASSQESGSYNEQFF. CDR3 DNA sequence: TGTGCCAGCAGCCAAGAGAGCGGTTCCTACAATGAGCAGTTCTTC.

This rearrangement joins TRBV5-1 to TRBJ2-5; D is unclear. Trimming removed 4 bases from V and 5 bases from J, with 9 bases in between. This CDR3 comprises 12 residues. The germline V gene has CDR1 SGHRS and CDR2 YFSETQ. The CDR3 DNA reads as TGCGCCAGCAGCCTGAGTCGGGAGACCCAGTACTTC. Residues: CASSLSRETQYF.

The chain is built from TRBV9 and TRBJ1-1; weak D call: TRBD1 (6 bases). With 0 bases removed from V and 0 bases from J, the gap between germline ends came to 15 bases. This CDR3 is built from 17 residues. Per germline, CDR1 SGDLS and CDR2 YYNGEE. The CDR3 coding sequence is TGTGCCAGCAGCGTAGAGGGGGGGTCAGACATGAACACTGAAGCTTTCTTT. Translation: CASSVEGGSDMNTEAFF.

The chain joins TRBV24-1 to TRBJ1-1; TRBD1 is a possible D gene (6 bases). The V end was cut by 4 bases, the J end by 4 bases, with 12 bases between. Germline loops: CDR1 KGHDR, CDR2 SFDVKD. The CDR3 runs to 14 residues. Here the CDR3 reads CATSERGGGTEAFF. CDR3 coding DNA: TGTGCCACCAGTGAGAGGGGAGGGGGCACTGAAGCTTTCTTT.

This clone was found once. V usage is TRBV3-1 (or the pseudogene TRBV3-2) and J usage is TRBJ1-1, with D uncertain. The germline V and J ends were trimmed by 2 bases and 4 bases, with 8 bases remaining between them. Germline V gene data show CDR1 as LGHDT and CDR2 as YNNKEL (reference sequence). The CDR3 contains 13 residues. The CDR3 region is CASSQPGSTEAFF. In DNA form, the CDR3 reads TGTGCCAGCAGCCAACCGGGGAGCACTGAAGCTTTCTTT.

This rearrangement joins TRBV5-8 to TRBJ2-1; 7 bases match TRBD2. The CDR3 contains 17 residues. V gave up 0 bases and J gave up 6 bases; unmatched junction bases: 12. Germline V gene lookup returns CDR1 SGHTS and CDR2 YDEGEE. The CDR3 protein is CASSLAGRRASPNEQFF. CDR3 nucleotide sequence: TGTGCCAGCAGCTTGGCCGGGAGGCGGGCCTCCCCCAATGAGCAGTTCTTC. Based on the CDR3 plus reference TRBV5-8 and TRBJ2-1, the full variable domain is EAGVTQSPTHLIKTRGQQATLRCSPISGHTSVYWYQQALGLGLQFLLWYDEGEERNRGNFPPRFSGRQFPNYSSELNVNALELEDSALYLCASSLAGRRASPNEQFFGPGTRLTVL.

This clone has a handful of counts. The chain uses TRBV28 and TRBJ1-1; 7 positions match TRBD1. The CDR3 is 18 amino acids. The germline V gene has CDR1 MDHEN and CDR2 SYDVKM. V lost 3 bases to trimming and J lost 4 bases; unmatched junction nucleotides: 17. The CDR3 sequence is CASSFWAFRSGGSTEAFF. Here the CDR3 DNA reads TGTGCCAGCAGTTTTTGGGCGTTTCGGTCAGGGGGAAGCACTGAAGCTTTCTTT.

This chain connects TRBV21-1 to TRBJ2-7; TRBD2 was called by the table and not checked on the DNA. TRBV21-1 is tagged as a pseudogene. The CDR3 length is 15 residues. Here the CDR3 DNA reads TGTGCCAGCAGCAAACGACTAGCGGGGAGATACGAGCAGTACTTC. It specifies CASSKRLAGRYEQYF.